The 19 T cell receptor beta chains in this list originate from one sample, sequenced in a study of T cell responses to AZD1222 COVID-19 vaccine. Repertoires were generated with immunoSEQ multiplex PCR, while TCRdb's copy carries only in-frame clones and drops some. The profile covers roughly 150,000 clones, with more than 75% appearing a single time and about a tenth taken by the ten largest. The sample was peripheral blood, taken 28 days after the second AZD1222 dose. Receptors originate from an adult who received the AZD1222 COVID-19 vaccine.

This chain uses TRBV2 with TRBJ1-5; TRBD1 matches at 7 bases. Germline CDR1 is SNHLY and CDR2 is FYNNEI. The CDR3 sequence is 15 residues long. V lost 4 bases to trimming and J lost 3 bases; unmatched junction nucleotides: 6. DNA of the CDR3: TGTGCCAGCAGTGTACAGGGGAGGGACAATCAGCCCCAGCATTTT. It is translated as CASSVQGRDNQPQHF.

The chain couples TRBV29-1 to TRBJ1-2; 10 bases match TRBD1. J was trimmed by 2 bases and V by 7 bases; bases with no gene match: 13. The CDR3 is 16 amino acids. The germline V gene encodes CDR1 SQVTM and CDR2 ANQGSEA. CDR3 residues: CSARGRDRGSNYGYTF. The CDR3 nucleotides read TGCAGCGCCCGAGGGAGGGACAGGGGCTCAAACTATGGCTACACCTTC.

A word on this clone: At one of its ends the junction is not consistent with the germline gene, which may arise from a read error. The chain carries TRBV5-8 and TRBJ1-2; 8 nucleotides match TRBD1. Germline-derived CDR1 and CDR2 are SGHTS and YDEGEE. The CDR3 is made up of 15 amino acids. CDR3 residues: CASSLRGQGNFGYTF. The CDR3 bases are TGTGCCAGCAGCTTGAGAGGACAGGGAAACTTTGGCTACACCTTC.

This clone has just a few counts. This chain uses TRBV2 with TRBJ2-7; the D is unclear. There are 11 residues in the CDR3. From germline, CDR1 is SNHLY and CDR2 FYNNEI. Trimming shortened V by 5 bases and J by 4 bases, and 6 bases separated the two germline ends. In DNA, the CDR3 is TGTGCCAGCAGTTTCGAGTACGAGCAGTACTTC. It is translated as CASSFEYEQYF.

The chain combines TRBV10-3 with TRBJ1-1; TRBD1 matches at 7 bases. Trimming removed 4 bases from V and 3 bases from J; junction bases left unmatched: 5. The CDR3 spans 14 residues. CDR1 ENHRY and CDR2 SYGVKD come from the germline V gene. The CDR3 bases are TGTGCCATCAGTGGAGGCAGGGGGGACACTGAAGCTTTCTTT. Amino acid sequence: CAISGGRGDTEAFF.

About this clone: Other nucleotide sequences from this sample produce the same CDR3. The genes are TRBV28 and TRBJ1-3, with no clear D. The V end lost 6 bases, the J end lost 0 bases, and 3 bases lay between the germline ends. This CDR3 region has 12 residues. Germline V lookup: CDR1 MDHEN, CDR2 SYDVKM. This CDR3 reads CASSVSGNTIYF. As DNA, the CDR3 is TGTGCCAGCAGCGTCTCTGGAAACACCATATATTTT.

The chain is built from TRBV7-2 and TRBJ2-7; D is unresolved. The CDR3 is 11 amino acids. The V gene lost 1 base and the J gene lost 3 bases, with 1 base spanning the gap. Germline-derived CDR1 and CDR2 are SGHTA and FQGNSA. The CDR3 nucleotides are TGTGCCAGCAGCTTAGACTACGAGCAGTACTTC. It is translated as CASSLDYEQYF. Together with reference TRBV7-2 and TRBJ2-7, the CDR3 gives the full variable domain: GAGVSQSPSNKVTEKGKDVELRCDPISGHTALYWYRQSLGQGLEFLIYFQGNSAPDKSGLPSDRFSAERTGGSVSTLTIQRTQQEDSAVYLCASSLDYEQYFGPGTRLTVT.

The CDR3 DNA follows: TGTGCCAGCACCAGGGACAGGTGGAACGAGCAGTACTTC. Its protein product is CASTRDRWNEQYF. The chain links TRBV10-3 to TRBJ2-7; 8 positions agree with TRBD1. This CDR3 has 13 residues. Looked up from germline, CDR1 is ENHRY and CDR2 is SYGVKD. V was pared by 10 bases and J by 5 bases, with 10 bases of the junction left unmatched.

Details on this clone: Distinct nucleotide sequences in the sample also encode this CDR3. This rearrangement joins TRBV28 to TRBJ2-7; D ambiguous. Germline loops: CDR1 MDHEN, CDR2 SYDVKM. The CDR3 runs to 11 residues. Trimming removed 5 bases at V and 3 bases at J, with 5 bases between. In DNA, the CDR3 is TGTGCCAGCAGTCTAAACTACGAGCAGTACTTC. Its translation: CASSLNYEQYF.

J is TRBJ1-2 and V is TRBV3-1 (or the pseudogene TRBV3-2); D is perhaps TRBD1 (5 bases). Per germline, CDR1 LGHDT and CDR2 YNNKEL (reference sequence). The CDR3 covers 13 residues. Trimming removed 1 base at V and 7 bases at J, with 10 bases between. The chain's CDR3 is CASSQVRDRGYTF. Here the CDR3 DNA reads TGTGCCAGCAGCCAAGTCAGGGACCGTGGCTACACCTTC.

CDR3 sequence: CATAGQGYTEAFF. The CDR3 coding sequence is TGTGCCACTGCGGGCCAGGGCTACACTGAAGCTTTCTTT. The V call is TRBV15, the J call TRBJ1-1; possible D gene TRBD1, 5 bases. There are 13 residues in the CDR3. Looked up from germline, CDR1 is LNHNV and CDR2 is YYDKDF (reference sequence). V lost 9 bases and J 3 bases, leaving 14 bases between the germline ends. The full variable domain, with the rest looked up from reference TRBV15 and TRBJ1-1, is DAMVIQNPRYQVTQFGKPVTLSCSQTLNHNVMYWYQQKSSQAPKLLFHYYDKDFNNEADTPDNFQSRRPNTSFCFLDIRSPGLGDTAMYLCATAGQGYTEAFFGQGTRLTVV.

The rearrangement joins TRBV28 to TRBJ1-2; the D gene is possibly TRBD1 (5 bases). The CDR3 is 13 amino acids. Germline values: CDR1 MDHEN, CDR2 SYDVKM. V lost 6 bases and J lost 4, with 12 bases in between. Here the CDR3 DNA reads TGTGCCAGCAGCCAGACAGAGACCTATGGCTACACCTTC. It is translated as CASSQTETYGYTF.

The gene calls are TRBV9 and TRBJ1-3, with 7 bases matching TRBD1. The CDR3 consists of 17 residues. Losses at the gene ends were 3 bases for V and 0 bases for J; bases not matched to a gene: 9. The germline CDR1 and CDR2 sequences are SGDLS and YYNGEE. As DNA, the CDR3 is TGTGCCAGCAGCGCAACTCCAGGACAGGACTCTGGAAACACCATATATTTT. This translates into CASSATPGQDSGNTIYF.

This rearrangement joins TRBV29-1 to TRBJ1-1, with D uncertain. The germline V gene encodes CDR1 SQVTM and CDR2 ANQGSEA. The CDR3 extends over 12 amino acids. V was clipped by 7 bases and J by 3 bases, with 12 bases between them. The CDR3 DNA reads as TGCAGCGGATCCCGCCCGGACACTGAAGCTTTCTTT. Amino acid sequence: CSGSRPDTEAFF. Filled out from reference TRBV29-1 and TRBJ1-1, the complete variable domain reads SAVISQKPSRDICQRGTSLTIQCQVDSQVTMMFWYRQQPGQSLTLIATANQGSEATYESGFVIDKFPISRPNLTFSTLTVSNMSPEDSSIYLCSGSRPDTEAFFGQGTRLTVV.

J is TRBJ2-1 and V is TRBV5-1; D call uncertain. The CDR3 is 15 residues long. Deletions cut 0 bases from V and 5 bases from J, with 12 bases between. Germline V gene data show CDR1 as SGHRS and CDR2 as YFSETQ. The CDR3 loop is CASSLGAQAHNEQFF. The CDR3 DNA follows: TGCGCCAGCAGCTTGGGCGCGCAGGCACACAATGAGCAGTTCTTC.

The chain recombines TRBV5-4 with TRBJ2-7, with D perhaps matching TRBD2 (6 bases). Germline assignment: CDR1 SGHNT and CDR2 YYREEE (reference sequence). V lost 0 bases, J lost 1 base, and 23 bases lay in between. This CDR3 region has 19 residues. CDR3 sequence: CASSLDGGSGGTWSYEQYF. In DNA form, the CDR3 reads TGTGCCAGCAGCTTGGATGGAGGGAGTGGTGGGACTTGGTCCTACGAGCAGTACTTC.

The genes are TRBV4-3 and TRBJ1-2; perhaps TRBD1 as D (6 bases). The CDR3 runs to 13 residues. Trimming removed 8 bases from V and 4 bases from J, with 14 bases in between. Germline loops: CDR1 LGHNA, CDR2 YSLEER. CDR3 protein: CASRRGGSYGYTF. CDR3 DNA: TGCGCCAGCCGACGGGGGGGCTCCTATGGCTACACCTTC.

This clone was picked up a small number of times. V usage is TRBV6-6 and J usage is TRBJ2-1, with 7 bases that match TRBD2. Trimming removed 7 bases from V and 7 bases from J; junction bases left unmatched: 7. The length of the CDR3 is 13 residues. Germline lookup yields CDR1 MNHNY and CDR2 SVGAGI (reference sequence). CDR3 amino acids: CASTLPLANEQFF. CDR3 DNA: TGTGCCAGCACCCTACCACTAGCGAATGAGCAGTTCTTC.

This clone turned up a few times. The chain carries TRBV5-1 and TRBJ2-7, with TRBD2 matching 7 bases. Trimming took 0 bases from V and 5 from J; bases not matched to a gene: 8. Germline V gene lookup returns CDR1 SGHRS and CDR2 YFSETQ. The CDR3 has 15 residues. Here the CDR3 DNA reads TGCGCCAGCAGCTTGGGCGCCAGCGGGACTAACGAGCAGTACTTC. It yields the protein CASSLGASGTNEQYF.